This T cell receptor beta chain originates from a study of monozygotic twins with inflammatory bowel disease. Regarding the study as a whole: The data gave no support to a single strong IBD-associated signal or clonotype. TCRbeta inverse Simpson diversity was decreased in IBD patients versus healthy co-twins.

As for this clonotype: Antigen specificity is unknown.

Two nested PCRs, of roughly 16 and 10 cycles, processed TCRalpha and TCRbeta cDNA. After re-calling the 5' RACE reads, TCRdb lists one entry per CDR3 protein, DNA absent. The listing records hundreds of thousands of distinct CDR3 sequences. The CDR3 has 19 amino acids. CDR1 is MNHEY, CDR2 SVGEGT, per germline. This TCR came from a human donor with ulcerative colitis or Crohn's disease, or a healthy co-twin of an affected twin (not recorded which). The rearrangement links TRBV6-2 or TRBV6-3 to TRBJ2-1; the D call from TCRdb, TRBD2, cannot be confirmed without DNA. Sample: blood. CDR3 residues: CASSYSVTSGWSSYNEQFF.